The clone carrying this TCR beta chain was counted between two and nine times. Using its own MiXCR run on the RT-PCR reads, TCRdb lists one record per CDR3 protein. Among approximately 200,000 distinct CDR3 sequences listed, roughly 40% were seen once. This sample is drawn from a study of patients and donors after allogeneic stem cell transplantation. CDR1 and CDR2 (germline): ENHRY, SYGVKD. V was pared by 0 bases and J by 10 bases, with 15 bases between. This CDR3 has 14 residues. The chain carries TRBV10-3 and TRBJ1-1, with D possibly being TRBD1 (6 bases). This TCR was recovered from a human donor who was either an allogeneic HSCT recipient or a stem cell or donor lymphocyte infusion donor (not recorded which). It is not recorded whose cells these are; they may come from a transplant donor. Sequenced sample: blood, either unsorted or a sorted T cell fraction (not recorded which). For the CDR3, the DNA is TGTGCCATCAGTGAGTCGAACAGGGAGGGTGTAGCTTTCTTT. As protein: CAISESNREGVAFF.